Below are 11 T cell receptor beta chains sequenced from a single sample in a study of T cells in Graves' hyperthyroidism and ophthalmopathy (dated by TCRdb to about 2019). Receptors were amplified or captured by multiplex PCR. Sequencing was carried out with an Illumina HiSeq 2000. TCR beta CDR3 regions were amplified from RNA transcripts. The first round of RT-PCR for the TCR CDR3 was performed with the HTBI primer set and the Qiagen OneStep RT-PCR kit. The public reads were run again by TCRdb, first through fastp at Q25 and then through MiXCR, and only productive beta chains were kept. Merged by CDR3 protein, the rows form single entries marked with the most common genes and DNA. The sample includes around 340,000 distinct CDR3 sequences, with 15% to 20% observed a single time. Roughly 15% of the sample is held by the ten biggest clonotypes. The specimen was blood. The receptors stem from a woman aged 40-49 years with Graves' ophthalmopathy.

The table lists this clonotype with many counts. The chain couples TRBV5-1 to TRBJ2-7; TRBD2 matches 7 bases. Losses at the gene ends were 6 bases for V and 7 bases for J; bases not matched to a gene: 7. This CDR3 is 12 amino acids long. Germline V gives CDR1 SGHRS, CDR2 YFSETQ. The CDR3: CASTPGGSEQYF. CDR3 bases: TGCGCCAGCACCCCCGGGGGGAGTGAGCAGTACTTC.

The gene calls are TRBV20-1 and TRBJ2-7; 10 bases match TRBD1. The CDR3 is made up of 14 amino acids. Germline V gene lookup returns CDR1 DFQATT and CDR2 SNEGSKA (reference sequence). V shed 6 bases, J shed 5 bases, and the junction held 10 bases outside the gene matches. The CDR3 DNA reads as TGCAGTGCGTCGCCCGGGACAGGGGTCCACGAGCAGTACTTC. This codes for CSASPGTGVHEQYF.

This clonotype was seen many times. V gene TRBV6-2 or TRBV6-3 combines with J gene TRBJ2-7; 7 bases are a match to TRBD2. Trimming cost V 7 bases and J 6 bases; bases outside gene matches: 12. Germline V CDR1 and CDR2: MNHEY, SVGEGT. The CDR3 contains 14 residues. CDR3 sequence (DNA): TGTGCCAGCACACGAGCGGGATCATCAGGCGAGCAGTACTTC. The encoded protein is CASTRAGSSGEQYF.

This clonotype was found many times. V and J are TRBV2 and TRBJ2-7; TRBD2 aligns across 11 bases. V gave up 2 bases and J gave up 4 bases; unmatched junction bases: 1. Germline V gene data show CDR1 as SNHLY and CDR2 as FYNNEI. The CDR3 consists of 14 residues. CDR3 nucleotides: TGTGCCAGCAGTGAAACTAGCGGGAGATACGAGCAGTACTTC. Protein: CASSETSGRYEQYF.

This clonotype has at least ten counts. The chain employs TRBV12-5 and TRBJ1-1; D call uncertain. The CDR3 contains 13 residues. Germline CDR1 LGHNT, CDR2 FRNRAP. V lost 6 bases and J 13 bases, leaving 21 bases between the germline ends. The CDR3 protein is CASGSPGSLSDFF. CDR3 coding DNA: TGTGCTAGTGGCTCCCCGGGGTCGTTGTCGGATTTCTTT.

A note on this clonotype: The germline gene is not matched at one end of the junction; a read error may be the cause. The rearrangement links TRBV11-2 to TRBJ2-6, with D possibly matching TRBD2 (6 bases). The germline V gene encodes CDR1 SGHAT and CDR2 FQNNGV. The CDR3 spans 17 residues. For the CDR3, the DNA is TGTGCCAGCAGCCTTCTATTACGGGAGTCTGGGGCCAACGTCCTGAATTTC. It specifies CASSLLLRESGANVLNF.

This clonotype was seen at least ten times. The V gene is TRBV20-1, the J gene TRBJ1-1, with D possibly matching TRBD1 (5 bases). There are 16 residues in the CDR3. Trimming left V 0 bases short and J 5 bases short, with 19 bases between. Per germline, CDR1 DFQATT and CDR2 SNEGSKA (reference sequence). Written as DNA, the CDR3 is TGCAGTGCTAGAGATCTCACCCGGGGGACGGGTACTGAAGCTTTCTTT. Protein sequence: CSARDLTRGTGTEAFF.

This clonotype was counted a few times. The gene calls are TRBV24-1 and TRBJ2-5, with D perhaps TRBD1 (6 bases). The germline CDR1 and CDR2 sequences are KGHDR and SFDVKD. The CDR3 is made up of 14 amino acids. With 2 bases removed from V and 3 bases from J, the gap between germline ends came to 9 bases. CDR3 sequence: CATSDSGQKETQYF. The DNA for the CDR3 is TGTGCCACCAGTGATTCCGGACAGAAAGAGACCCAGTACTTC.

This clonotype showed up many times. The rearrangement joins TRBV30 to TRBJ1-5, with D possibly matching TRBD1 (6 bases). In germline, CDR1 is GTSNPN, CDR2 SVGIG (reference sequence). V was trimmed by 2 bases and J by 11 bases, leaving 13 bases between them. The CDR3 totals 12 residues. The CDR3 DNA follows: TGTGCCTGGAGTACGGGGGCCGGGTCCCAGCATTTT. Amino acids: CAWSTGAGSQHF.

This clonotype has ten or more counts. J is TRBJ1-1 and V is TRBV6-1; 7 nucleotides line up with TRBD1. There are 15 residues in the CDR3. The germline gives CDR1 MNHNS, CDR2 SASEGT. J was trimmed by 5 bases and V by 2 bases; bases with no gene match: 8. In nucleotides, the CDR3 is TGTGCCAGCAGTGAACGCATAGGGGGCACGACTGAAGCTTTCTTT. As protein: CASSERIGGTTEAFF.

V is TRBV6-1 and J is TRBJ1-5, with D possibly matching TRBD1 (5 bases). Trimming cost V 6 bases and J 9 bases, with 21 bases left between them. CDR3 length equals 15 residues. The germline gives CDR1 MNHNS, CDR2 SASEGT. In nucleotides, the CDR3 is TGTGCCAGCAGATCGAGGGACGGGAATGTGGGGCCCCAGCATTTT. It encodes CASRSRDGNVGPQHF.